This T cell receptor beta chain originates from a study of blood T cell repertoires in COVID-19. Authors' data handling: Researchers report that nucleated cell counts were estimated from reference gene primer amplification. Sequencing used immunoSEQ multiplex PCR; TCRdb keeps in-frame clones, though not all of them. D and trimming come from the DNA, and the V and J calls and clone size come from that table. The sample includes 160,000 or so clones, about four fifths of them seen just once. Germline CDR1 reads LNHDA; CDR2 reads SQIVND (reference sequence). After removal of 6 bases from V and 1 base from J, the junction contained 3 bases not matched to a gene. CDR3 length: 14 residues.

V and J are TRBV19 and TRBJ1-1, with TRBD1 matching over 9 bases. The sequenced sample consisted of PBMCs or T cells enriched from blood (not recorded which). This clonotype was sampled from a woman aged 55-75 years who had recovered from COVID-19. The CDR3 reads CASSLDRGNTEAFF. CDR3 nucleotides: TGTGCCAGTAGCCTGGACAGGGGGAACACTGAAGCTTTCTTT.